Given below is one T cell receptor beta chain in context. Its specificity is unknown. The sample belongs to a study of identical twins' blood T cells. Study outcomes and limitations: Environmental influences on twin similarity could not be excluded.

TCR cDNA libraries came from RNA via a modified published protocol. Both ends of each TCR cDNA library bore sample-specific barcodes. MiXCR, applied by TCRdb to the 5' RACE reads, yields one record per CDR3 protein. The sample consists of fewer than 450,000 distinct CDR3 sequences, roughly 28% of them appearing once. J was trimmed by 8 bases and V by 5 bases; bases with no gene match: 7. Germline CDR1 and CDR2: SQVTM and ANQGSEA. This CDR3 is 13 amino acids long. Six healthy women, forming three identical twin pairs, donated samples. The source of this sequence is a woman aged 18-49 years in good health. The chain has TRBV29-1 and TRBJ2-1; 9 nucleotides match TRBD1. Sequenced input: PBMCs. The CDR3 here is CSVPGQGSDEQFF. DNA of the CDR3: TGCAGCGTTCCGGGACAGGGATCGGATGAGCAGTTCTTC.